Below, one T cell receptor (beta chain) is given with its context. Its antigen is unknown. No much larger clone exists at a distance of one base, and base qualities are not known. The sample comes from a study of graft-versus-host responses after intestinal transplantation (dated by TCRdb to 2020 to 2023). Study-level background: Multivisceral, liver-intestinal, or isolated intestinal transplants were received by the recipients. Rather than being sequenced by the commercial service, samples from three later patients were sequenced in-house on an Illumina MiSeq and processed with MiXCR. To identify alloreactive clones, pre-transplant mixed lymphocyte reaction products were sequenced and compared with unstimulated pre-transplant donor and recipient T cells. Anti-thymocyte globulin induction was given to all recipients, followed by maintenance tacrolimus and steroids for approximately three years. After intestinal transplantation, graft-versus-host and host-versus-graft alloreactive T cell clones in the graft, circulation and bone marrow were tracked using bulk TCR-beta CDR3 sequencing. A peak of at least 4% donor T cells among recipient peripheral blood mononuclear cells was the definition used for donor T cell macrochimerism. The cohort enrolled about two dozen intestinal transplant recipients including one retransplant, and a few patients lacking pretransplant specimens were excluded.

Findings and caveats that apply to the study as a whole: Patients with donor T cell macrochimerism had high GvH to HvG T cell clonal ratios in their allografts. Conclusions were limited by the relatively low number and heterogeneity of intestinal transplant patients. GvH clones were detected in recipient bone marrow, and some appeared earlier in ileal mucosa or blood, consistent with an intestinal mucosal origin. Early after transplant, peak levels of circulating GvH clones were found to be associated with declines in HvG clones.

A distance of 9 bases separates the germline ends of V and J, which lose 1 base and 2 bases respectively. From the cysteine through the phenylalanine, the CDR3 covers 15 amino acids. This entry keeps only the CDR3 DNA: 45 bases, framed from base 1. The CDR1 and CDR2 encoded by the germline V gene are SGHAT and FQNNGV. Library preparation used the immunoSEQ multiplex PCR assay. For most patients, genomic DNA was isolated with the Qiagen DNeasy Blood and Tissue Kit and sent frozen to Adaptive Biotechnologies for TCR sequencing. Adaptive Biotechnologies carried out high-throughput TCR-beta CDR3 sequencing of genomic DNA for most patients. The study's processing was this. TCR sequencing data were retrieved from Adaptive's ImmunoSEQ software for 15 to 20 patients, whereas a few other patients were processed with MiXCR and VDJtools. To correct CD4 versus CD8 sorting errors, any sequence found in both subsets at a frequency ratio below 5:1 was removed. CDR3 nucleotide sequences shared between donor and recipient were removed because their origin could not be assigned. To count as alloreactive, a clone needed at least 2-fold expansion over unstimulated cells and a minimum CFSE-low frequency of 0.002% (template counts) or 0.001% (read counts). Clones were considered mappable if detected in sequenced pre-transplant spleen, lymph node, or MLR CFSE-low populations of the donor or recipient. Cumulative frequency of alloreactive clones was calculated as a percentage of all sequences weighted by copy number. Sourced from immuneACCESS, this table was stored by TCRdb with only in-frame sequences that have V and J called. A share of the clones is absent; for the studies checked, an unresolved V gene accounts for under half, and the remainder has no known explanation. V, J and clone size derive from that table, while D and trimming were established from the DNA sequence. The sample table shows around 100,000 clones, and over 75% are seen once. About 0.95% of the sample belongs to the ten largest clones.

This specimen's time point label, per the study, means: cells obtained before transplantation from donor or recipient. CD3+CD4+ and CD3+CD8+ populations were FACS-sorted from unstimulated pre-transplant donor and recipient cells taken from spleen or lymph nodes. The rearranged chain carries TRBV11-2 and TRBJ1-5; the D gene lacks a confident call. This receptor was taken from a human donor who was the organ donor for an intestinal transplant. Sample: unstimulated CD4+ T cells sorted from spleen or lymph node cells, taken before transplant. The CDR3 reads CASSLVGGGNQPQHF. The DNA sequence is as follows: TGTGCCAGCAGCTTAGTCGGTGGGGGCAATCAGCCCCAGCATTTT.